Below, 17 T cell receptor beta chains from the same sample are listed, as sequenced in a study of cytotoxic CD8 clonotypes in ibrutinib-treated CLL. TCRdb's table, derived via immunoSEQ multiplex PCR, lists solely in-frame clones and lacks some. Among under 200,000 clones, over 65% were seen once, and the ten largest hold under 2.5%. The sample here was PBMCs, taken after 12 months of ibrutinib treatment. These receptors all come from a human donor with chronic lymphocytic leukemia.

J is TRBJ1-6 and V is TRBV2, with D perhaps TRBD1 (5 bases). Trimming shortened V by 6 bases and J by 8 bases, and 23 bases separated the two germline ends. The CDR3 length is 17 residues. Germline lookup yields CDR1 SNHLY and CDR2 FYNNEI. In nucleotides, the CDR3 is TGTGCCAGCAGGGATCTTACAGGACTCAACGGGGATTCACCCCTCCACTTT. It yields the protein CASRDLTGLNGDSPLHF.

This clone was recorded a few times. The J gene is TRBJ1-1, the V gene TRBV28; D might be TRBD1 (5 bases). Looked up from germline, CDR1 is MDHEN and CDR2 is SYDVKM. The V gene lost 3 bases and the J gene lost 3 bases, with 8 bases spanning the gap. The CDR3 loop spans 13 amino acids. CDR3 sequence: CASSFGGDTEAFF. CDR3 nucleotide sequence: TGTGCCAGCAGTTTCGGGGGTGACACTGAAGCTTTCTTT.

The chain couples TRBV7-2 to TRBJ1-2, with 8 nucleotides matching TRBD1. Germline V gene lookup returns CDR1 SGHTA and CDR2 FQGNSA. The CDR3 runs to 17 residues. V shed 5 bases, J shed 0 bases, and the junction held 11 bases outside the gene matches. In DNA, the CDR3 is TGTGCCAGCAGCGCCAGGGGGCCCCTAACGCCTAACTATGGCTACACCTTC. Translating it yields CASSARGPLTPNYGYTF.

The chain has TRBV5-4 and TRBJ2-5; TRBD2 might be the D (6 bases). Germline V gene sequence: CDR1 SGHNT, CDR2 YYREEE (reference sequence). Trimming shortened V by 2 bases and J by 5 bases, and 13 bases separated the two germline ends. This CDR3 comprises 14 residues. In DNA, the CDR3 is TGTGCCAGCAGCTTTCCCAGGAGGGGCGAGACCCAGTACTTC. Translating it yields CASSFPRRGETQYF.

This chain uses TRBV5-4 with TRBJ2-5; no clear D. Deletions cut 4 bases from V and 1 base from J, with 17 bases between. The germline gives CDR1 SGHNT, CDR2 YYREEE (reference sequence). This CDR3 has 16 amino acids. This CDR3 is CASSPGGSRAQETQYF. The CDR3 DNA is TGTGCCAGCAGCCCCGGTGGTAGTAGGGCCCAAGAGACCCAGTACTTC.

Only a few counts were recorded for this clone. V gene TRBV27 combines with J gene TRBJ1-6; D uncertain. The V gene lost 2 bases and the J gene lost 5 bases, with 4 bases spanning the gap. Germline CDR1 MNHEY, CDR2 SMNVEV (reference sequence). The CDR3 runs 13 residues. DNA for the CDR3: TGTGCCAGCAGTTTAGCGGATAATTCACCCCTCCACTTT. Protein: CASSLADNSPLHF.

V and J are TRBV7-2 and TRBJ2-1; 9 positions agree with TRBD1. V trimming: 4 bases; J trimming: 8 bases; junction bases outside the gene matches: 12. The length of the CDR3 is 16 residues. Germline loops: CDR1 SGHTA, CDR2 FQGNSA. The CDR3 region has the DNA TGTGCCAGCAGCTCCCTATGGGACAGGGAAGGAGATGAGCAGTTCTTC. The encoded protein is CASSSLWDREGDEQFF.

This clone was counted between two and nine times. CDR3 in amino acids: CASSLGDSGANVLTF. CDR3 sequence (DNA): TGTGCCAGCAGTTTAGGGGATTCTGGGGCCAACGTCCTGACTTTC. The V gene is TRBV28, the J gene TRBJ2-6; D unclear. The CDR3 loop spans 15 amino acids. V lost 2 bases, J lost 1 base, and 6 bases lay in between. Germline lookup yields CDR1 MDHEN and CDR2 SYDVKM.

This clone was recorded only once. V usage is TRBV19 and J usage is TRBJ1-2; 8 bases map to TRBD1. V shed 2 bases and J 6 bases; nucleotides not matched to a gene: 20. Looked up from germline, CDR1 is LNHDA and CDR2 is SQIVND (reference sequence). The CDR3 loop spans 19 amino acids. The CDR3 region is CASSISARVLGTGSNGYTF. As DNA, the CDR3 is TGTGCCAGTAGTATAAGTGCAAGAGTCCTCGGGACAGGATCCAATGGCTACACCTTC.

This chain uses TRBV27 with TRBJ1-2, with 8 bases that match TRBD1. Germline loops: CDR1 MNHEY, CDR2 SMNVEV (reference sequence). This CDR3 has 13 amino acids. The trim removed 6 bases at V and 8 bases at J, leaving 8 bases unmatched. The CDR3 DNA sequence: TGTGCCAGCAGCCGGACAGGGCTCGGCGGCTACACCTTC. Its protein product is CASSRTGLGGYTF.

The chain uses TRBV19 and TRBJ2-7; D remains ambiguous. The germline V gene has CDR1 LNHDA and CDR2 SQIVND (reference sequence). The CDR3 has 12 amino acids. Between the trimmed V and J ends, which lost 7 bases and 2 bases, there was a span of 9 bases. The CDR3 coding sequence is TGTGCCAGTATACAGTTGCCCTACGAGCAGTACTTC. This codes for CASIQLPYEQYF.

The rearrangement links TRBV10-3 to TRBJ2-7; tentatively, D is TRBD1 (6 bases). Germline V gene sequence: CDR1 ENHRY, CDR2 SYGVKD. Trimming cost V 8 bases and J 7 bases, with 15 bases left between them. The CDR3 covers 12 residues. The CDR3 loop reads CAIRQAAGEQYF. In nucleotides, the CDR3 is TGTGCCATCCGACAGGCCGCTGGGGAGCAGTACTTC.

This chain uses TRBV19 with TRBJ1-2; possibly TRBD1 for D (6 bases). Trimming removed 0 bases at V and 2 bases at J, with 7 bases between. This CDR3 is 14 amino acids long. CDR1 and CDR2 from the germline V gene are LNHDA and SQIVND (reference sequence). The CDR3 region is CASSIERGNYGYTF. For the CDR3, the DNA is TGTGCCAGTAGTATAGAGAGGGGGAACTATGGCTACACCTTC. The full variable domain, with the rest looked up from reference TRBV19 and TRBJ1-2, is DGGITQSPKYLFRKEGQNVTLSCEQNLNHDAMYWYRQDPGQGLRLIYYSQIVNDFQKGDIAEGYSVSREKKESFPLTVTSAQKNPTAFYLCASSIERGNYGYTFGSGTRLTVV.

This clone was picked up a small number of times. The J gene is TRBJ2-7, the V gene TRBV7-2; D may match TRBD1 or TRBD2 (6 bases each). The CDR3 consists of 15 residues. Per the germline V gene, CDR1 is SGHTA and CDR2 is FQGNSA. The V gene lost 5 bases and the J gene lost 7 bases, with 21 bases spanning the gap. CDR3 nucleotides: TGTGCCAGCAGCCAGTTCCCGGGGGCGGCGGGTGAGCAGTACTTC. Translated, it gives CASSQFPGAAGEQYF.

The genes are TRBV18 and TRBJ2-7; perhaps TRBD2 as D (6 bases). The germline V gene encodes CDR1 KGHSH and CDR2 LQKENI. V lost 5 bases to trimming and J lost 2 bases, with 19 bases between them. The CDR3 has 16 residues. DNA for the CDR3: TGTGCCAGCTCAAAAACTCCCGGGACGGGGGCCTACGAGCAGTACTTC. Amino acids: CASSKTPGTGAYEQYF.

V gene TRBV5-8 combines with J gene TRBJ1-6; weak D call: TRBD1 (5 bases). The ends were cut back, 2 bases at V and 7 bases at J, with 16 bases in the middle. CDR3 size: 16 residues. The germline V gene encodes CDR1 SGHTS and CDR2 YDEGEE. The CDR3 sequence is CASSFSRVLGNSPLHF. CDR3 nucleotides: TGTGCCAGCAGCTTTTCCAGGGTTCTGGGGAATTCACCCCTCCACTTT.

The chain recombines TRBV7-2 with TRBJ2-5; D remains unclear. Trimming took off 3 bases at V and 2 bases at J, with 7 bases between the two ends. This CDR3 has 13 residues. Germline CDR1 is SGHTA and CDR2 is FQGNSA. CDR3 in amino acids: CASSFWGQETQYF. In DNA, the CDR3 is TGTGCCAGCAGCTTCTGGGGTCAAGAGACCCAGTACTTC.